These 32 T cell receptor beta chains were sequenced from one sample in a study of graft-versus-host responses after intestinal transplantation. The method was immunoSEQ multiplex PCR; TCRdb's version includes in-frame clones alone and lacks a portion of them. Among about 88,000 clones listed, 91% were seen once. For these receptors, no antigen is known. Sequences were derived from unstimulated CD4+ T cells sorted from spleen or lymph node cells, sampled before transplant. Receptors originate from a human donor who was the organ donor for an intestinal transplant.

The V and J genes are TRBV18 and TRBJ2-1; D is unresolved. With 3 bases removed from V and 4 bases from J, the gap between germline ends came to 10 bases. Germline V gene sequence: CDR1 KGHSH, CDR2 LQKENI. The CDR3 is made up of 14 amino acids. The CDR3 is CASSPDPAYNEQFF. For the CDR3, the DNA is TGTGCCAGCTCACCTGATCCAGCGTACAATGAGCAGTTCTTC. The full variable domain, rest sourced from reference TRBV18 and TRBJ2-1, is NAGVMQNPRHLVRRRGQEARLRCSPMKGHSHVYWYRQLPEEGLKFMVYLQKENIIDESGMPKERFSAEFPKEGPSILRIQQVVRGDSAAYFCASSPDPAYNEQFFGPGTRLTVL.

The genes are TRBV5-4 and TRBJ1-2; tentative D call: TRBD1 (5 bases). The V end was cut by 4 bases, the J end by 4 bases, with 8 bases between. The CDR3 contains 12 residues. The V gene's germline CDR1 is SGHNT and CDR2 YYREEE (reference sequence). CDR3 bases: TGTGCCAGCAGCGAGGACATCTATGGCTACACCTTC. Its protein is CASSEDIYGYTF. Full variable domain (remainder filled in from reference TRBV5-4 and TRBJ1-2): ETGVTQSPTHLIKTRGQQVTLRCSSQSGHNTVSWYQQALGQGPQFIFQYYREEENGRGNFPPRFSGLQFPNYSSELNVNALELDDSALYLCASSEDIYGYTFGSGTRLTVV.

V is TRBV29-1 and J is TRBJ2-3; TRBD2 agrees at 11 bases. The CDR3 extends over 14 amino acids. J lost 2 bases, V lost 4 bases, and 2 bases had no gene match. Germline CDR1 reads SQVTM; CDR2 reads ANQGSEA. The CDR3 loop reads CSVGTSGPTDTQYF. CDR3 in DNA: TGCAGCGTTGGGACTAGCGGGCCCACAGATACGCAGTATTTT.

V is TRBV2 and J is TRBJ1-2, with D perhaps matching TRBD1 (6 bases). CDR1 SNHLY and CDR2 FYNNEI come from the germline V gene. This CDR3 contains 14 residues. The germline V and J ends were trimmed by 6 bases and 4 bases, with 15 bases remaining between them. The DNA for the CDR3 is TGTGCCAGCAGGTACCAGGGGCAGGGCTATGGCTACACCTTC. Residues: CASRYQGQGYGYTF.

This chain connects TRBV19 to TRBJ1-2; TRBD1 matches at 7 bases. Looked up from germline, CDR1 is LNHDA and CDR2 is SQIVND (reference sequence). V lost 1 base and J lost 4; bases outside the gene matches: 6. The CDR3 loop spans 15 amino acids. CDR3 in amino acids: CASSIGDRSFYGYTF. CDR3 DNA: TGTGCCAGTAGTATAGGGGACAGATCGTTCTATGGCTACACCTTC.

The rearrangement uses TRBV7-8 and TRBJ2-1; 11 bases line up with TRBD1. The V and J ends lost 5 bases and 6 bases, in that order; junction bases with no gene match: 6. The CDR3 sequence is 15 residues long. Per germline, CDR1 SGHVS and CDR2 FQNEAQ. This CDR3 reads CASSAGTGGGNEQFF. As DNA, the CDR3 is TGTGCCAGCAGCGCCGGGACAGGGGGGGGCAATGAGCAGTTCTTC.

This chain connects TRBV5-1 to TRBJ2-5, with TRBD2 identical over 8 bases. This CDR3 has 15 amino acids. Germline CDR1 reads SGHRS; CDR2 reads YFSETQ. J was trimmed by 2 bases and V by 4 bases; bases with no gene match: 7. The CDR3 sequence: CASSQSGGTQETQYF. The CDR3 bases are TGCGCCAGCAGCCAAAGCGGGGGCACTCAAGAGACCCAGTACTTC.

This clone was seen more than once but under ten times. The chain employs TRBV4-2 and TRBJ2-2; a weak D match, TRBD2 (5 bases). The CDR3 runs to 14 residues. Trimming pared 2 bases from V and 4 bases from J, leaving 8 bases between. The germline V gene has CDR1 LGHNA and CDR2 YNFKEQ. The CDR3 DNA follows: TGTGCCAGCAGCCAAACACGGGGCACCGGGGAGCTGTTTTTT. Translating it yields CASSQTRGTGELFF.

This clone is a singleton in its sample. The CDR3: CASSDRGYEQYF. In DNA form, the CDR3 reads TGTGCCAGCAGCGACAGGGGCTACGAGCAGTACTTC. J is TRBJ2-7 and V is TRBV7-9; TRBD1 matches 8 bases. The CDR3 spans 12 residues. Germline CDR1 is SEHNR and CDR2 is FQNEAQ (reference sequence). The trim removed 5 bases at V and 3 bases at J, leaving 0 bases unmatched.

The V gene is TRBV7-3, the J gene TRBJ2-3, with 7 nucleotides matching TRBD2. V shed 1 base, J shed 4 bases, and the junction held 2 bases outside the gene matches. Per the germline V gene, CDR1 is SGHTA and CDR2 is FQGTGA. The CDR3 is made up of 14 amino acids. The CDR3 DNA reads as TGTGCCAGCAGCTTAAGTCGGGGGGCAGATACGCAGTATTTT. Translation gives CASSLSRGADTQYF.

This rearrangement joins TRBV2 to TRBJ1-1; TRBD1 agrees at 7 bases. The trim removed 6 bases at V and 1 base at J, leaving 5 bases unmatched. The CDR3 runs 14 residues. The germline gives CDR1 SNHLY, CDR2 FYNNEI. The CDR3 region has the DNA TGTGCCAGCAGGCCGAGGACAGGGAACACTGAAGCTTTCTTT. As protein: CASRPRTGNTEAFF.

The chain combines TRBV15 with TRBJ2-5; the D gene is possibly TRBD1 (7 bases). V lost 5 bases and J 0 bases, leaving 16 bases between the germline ends. Germline V gene data show CDR1 as LNHNV and CDR2 as YYDKDF (reference sequence). CDR3 size: 16 residues. DNA for the CDR3: TGTGCCACCAGCGGATGGGGCAGGGGGGACCAAGAGACCCAGTACTTC. Encoded protein: CATSGWGRGDQETQYF.

This rearrangement joins TRBV9 to TRBJ2-2; 9 bases line up with TRBD2. Germline V CDR1 and CDR2: SGDLS, YYNGEE. Trimming took 2 bases from V and 5 from J; bases not matched to a gene: 7. The CDR3 is 16 residues long. The CDR3 region has the DNA TGTGCCAGCAGCGTGGGTGCGGGGGGGCTTACCGGGGAGCTGTTTTTT. Its protein product is CASSVGAGGLTGELFF.

The V and J genes are TRBV5-5 and TRBJ1-3, with TRBD1 matching 7 bases. The ends lost 3 bases at V and 6 bases at J; junction bases unmatched: 15. The CDR3 spans 17 residues. The germline gives CDR1 SGHKS, CDR2 YYEKEE (reference sequence). The DNA for the CDR3 is TGTGCCAGCAGCTCTCAACCCCTAGACAGGGTGGCAAACACCATATATTTT. This codes for CASSSQPLDRVANTIYF.

The chain recombines TRBV5-1 with TRBJ2-5; 9 nucleotides line up with TRBD2. V dropped 0 bases and J dropped 5; count of bases not matched to a gene: 17. The CDR3 loop spans 19 amino acids. Per germline, CDR1 SGHRS and CDR2 YFSETQ. CDR3 sequence: CASSLVGTSSLVGLETQYF. CDR3 nucleotides: TGCGCCAGCAGCTTGGTGGGGACTAGCTCTTTAGTCGGGTTGGAGACCCAGTACTTC.

The chain uses TRBV14 and TRBJ2-3; 8 bases fit TRBD2. The CDR3 spans 16 residues. The J segment lost 2 bases and the V segment lost 2 bases, leaving 6 bases of the junction unmatched. Germline V gene lookup returns CDR1 SGHDN and CDR2 FVKESK. CDR3 in DNA: TGTGCCAGCAGCCAATTAAGCGGGGGATACACAGATACGCAGTATTTT. Its translation: CASSQLSGGYTDTQYF.

V and J are TRBV5-1 and TRBJ2-1, with D tentatively TRBD2 (6 bases). Germline V gene sequence: CDR1 SGHRS, CDR2 YFSETQ. V was shortened by 4 bases and J by 4 bases, with 15 bases between the two germline ends. The CDR3 spans 15 residues. CDR3 sequence (DNA): TGCGCCAGCAGCCCGGACGGTGGAGGGTACAATGAGCAGTTCTTC. It translates to CASSPDGGGYNEQFF.

V gene TRBV12-1 combines with J gene TRBJ2-3; the table names TRBD2, a call not compared with the DNA. TRBV12-1 is a pseudogene locus. This CDR3 is built from 21 residues. CDR3 residues: CASSFVVGTSGLGNFPDTQYF. As DNA, the CDR3 is TGTGCCAGCAGCTTTGTTGTCGGGACTAGCGGCCTAGGAAATTTCCCAGATACGCAGTATTTT.

The chain carries TRBV23-1 and TRBJ2-1; TRBD1 might be the D (6 bases). TRBV23-1 is assigned to the ORF class and has an uncertain function. Between the trimmed V and J ends, which lost 4 bases and 3 bases, there was a span of 16 bases. CDR3 size: 16 residues. The CDR3 region is CASSLQERDNYNEQFF. The CDR3 bases are TGCGCCAGCAGTCTACAGGAACGGGACAACTACAATGAGCAGTTCTTC.

V is TRBV11-3 and J is TRBJ1-2, with 10 bases fitting TRBD1. This CDR3 comprises 13 residues. V gave up 5 bases and J gave up 5 bases; unmatched junction bases: 2. Germline CDR1 reads SGHNT; CDR2 reads YENEEA. CDR3 loop: CASSAGQGYGYTF. CDR3 sequence (DNA): TGTGCCAGCAGCGCGGGACAGGGGTATGGCTACACCTTC.

The rearrangement uses TRBV14 and TRBJ2-5; 8 bases fit TRBD2. V gave up 9 bases and J gave up 5 bases; unmatched junction bases: 20. Germline V gene data show CDR1 as SGHDN and CDR2 as FVKESK. The CDR3 totals 17 residues. The DNA of the CDR3 is TGTGCCAGACCCGGGGGGGGTCCCCTAATGAGGGCGGAGACCCAGTACTTC. This sequence encodes CARPGGGPLMRAETQYF.

The chain combines TRBV28 with TRBJ2-1; 7 bases fit TRBD1. The CDR3 length is 16 residues. J lost 0 bases, V lost 5 bases, and 7 bases had no gene match. Germline assignment: CDR1 MDHEN and CDR2 SYDVKM. The CDR3 nucleotides read TGTGCCAGCAGTGGATTCCCAGGGGGCTCCTACAATGAGCAGTTCTTC. It codes for CASSGFPGGSYNEQFF.

The chain is built from TRBV6-1 and TRBJ2-7, with TRBD2 matching over 9 bases. This CDR3 contains 16 residues. V was clipped by 4 bases and J by 6 bases; unmatched bases: 13. CDR1 and CDR2 from the germline V gene are MNHNS and SASEGT. The CDR3 region has the DNA TGTGCCAGCAGTGCCTTGCGGGGGGGTAGTTTGGGCGAGCAGTACTTC. This codes for CASSALRGGSLGEQYF.

The V and J genes are TRBV30 and TRBJ1-1; D is uncertain. Germline V gives CDR1 GTSNPN, CDR2 SVGIG (reference sequence). The germline V and J ends were trimmed by 0 bases and 1 base, with 12 bases remaining between them. The CDR3 is 15 amino acids. CDR3 region: CAWSVHPAGNTEAFF. In DNA form, the CDR3 reads TGTGCCTGGAGTGTACACCCAGCGGGGAACACTGAAGCTTTCTTT.

This sequence joins TRBV19 and TRBJ2-4; D perhaps matches TRBD1 (6 bases). Germline CDR1 LNHDA, CDR2 SQIVND (reference sequence). V lost 3 bases to trimming and J lost 0 bases, with 12 bases between them. The CDR3 spans 16 residues. DNA of the CDR3: TGTGCCAGTAGTATCCGGACAGCTCTAGCCAAAAACATTCAGTACTTC. It translates to CASSIRTALAKNIQYF.

This sequence joins TRBV4-1 and TRBJ2-7, with D hard to call. CDR3 size: 14 residues. Trimming pared 4 bases from V and 5 bases from J, leaving 15 bases between. Germline loops: CDR1 MGHRA, CDR2 YSYEKL. The CDR3 sequence is CASSPLGLPDEQYF. The DNA of the CDR3 is TGCGCCAGCAGCCCTTTGGGCCTTCCCGACGAGCAGTACTTC.

The chain combines TRBV7-9 with TRBJ2-1; unclear D gene. Trimming left V 1 base short and J 9 bases short, with 16 bases between. CDR1 and CDR2 (germline): SEHNR, FQNEAQ (reference sequence). CDR3 length: 15 residues. Here the CDR3 DNA reads TGTGCCAGCAGCTTAGGCCACAGACCCTCGAGTGAGCAGTTCTTC. This encodes CASSLGHRPSSEQFF.

The chain recombines TRBV5-8 with TRBJ2-5; TRBD2 matches at 11 bases. Germline V gene lookup returns CDR1 SGHTS and CDR2 YDEGEE. The CDR3 is made up of 15 amino acids. Trimming removed 3 bases from V and 7 bases from J; junction bases left unmatched: 8. CDR3 loop: CASSWGLAVVGTQYF. The CDR3 bases are TGTGCCAGCAGCTGGGGACTAGCGGTGGTAGGGACCCAGTACTTC.

The genes are TRBV19 and TRBJ2-7; TRBD1 matches 8 bases. CDR1 and CDR2 (germline): LNHDA, SQIVND (reference sequence). Trimming took 4 bases from V and 1 from J; bases not matched to a gene: 12. The CDR3 spans 17 residues. CDR3: CASSTPGTGAGSYEQYF. The DNA for the CDR3 is TGTGCCAGTAGTACCCCCGGGACAGGCGCGGGATCCTACGAGCAGTACTTC.

The chain is built from TRBV6-1 and TRBJ1-2; D not certain. Deletions cut 2 bases from V and 4 bases from J, with 14 bases between. Germline V lookup: CDR1 MNHNS, CDR2 SASEGT. The CDR3 consists of 15 residues. CDR3 in amino acids: CASSETVPLLYGYTF. The CDR3 bases are TGTGCCAGCAGTGAAACCGTTCCTTTACTCTATGGCTACACCTTC.

The chain combines TRBV27 with TRBJ1-1; no clear D gene. The V gene's germline CDR1 is MNHEY and CDR2 SMNVEV (reference sequence). Deletions cut 6 bases from V and 3 bases from J, with 17 bases between. CDR3 length: 15 residues. The CDR3 coding sequence is TGTGCCAGCAGAACTTTACTCCGCGGGTACACTGAAGCTTTCTTT. Encoded protein: CASRTLLRGYTEAFF.

The chain combines TRBV14 with TRBJ2-7, with TRBD2 identical over 9 bases. The CDR3 is made up of 15 amino acids. V trimming: 4 bases; J trimming: 3 bases; junction bases outside the gene matches: 7. Per the germline V gene, CDR1 is SGHDN and CDR2 is FVKESK. In DNA form, the CDR3 reads TGTGCCAGCAGCCGAGCGGGGGGACCCTACTACGAGCAGTACTTC. Protein product: CASSRAGGPYYEQYF.